One and the same sample provided the 3 T cell receptor beta chains below, sequenced in a study of shared clonotypes between healthy human individuals. The data were produced by immunoSEQ multiplex PCR, yet TCRdb's version contains in-frame clones alone and is incomplete. The table lists more than 500,000 clones, around 95% of them singletons. The sequenced material came from naive CD4+ T cells sorted from blood. Subset specified: CD45RA+ positively selected. The receptors stem from a woman aged 25 to 39 in good health.

The chain employs TRBV28 and TRBJ2-2; no reliable D call. CDR1 MDHEN and CDR2 SYDVKM come from the germline V gene. This CDR3 has 14 amino acids. Trimming removed 2 bases at V and 4 bases at J, with 8 bases between. The CDR3 protein is CASSLPGVTGELFF. CDR3 sequence (DNA): TGTGCCAGCAGTTTACCAGGAGTCACCGGGGAGCTGTTTTTT.

The CDR3 bases are TGTGCCAGTAGTCGCTTCACAGATACGCAGTATTTT. It translates to CASSRFTDTQYF. The chain uses TRBV19 and TRBJ2-3; D is unclear. V lost 5 bases, J lost 2 bases, and 5 bases lay in between. The CDR3 has 12 amino acids. Germline CDR1 LNHDA, CDR2 SQIVND (reference sequence). Full variable domain (remainder filled in from reference TRBV19 and TRBJ2-3): DGGITQSPKYLFRKEGQNVTLSCEQNLNHDAMYWYRQDPGQGLRLIYYSQIVNDFQKGDIAEGYSVSREKKESFPLTVTSAQKNPTAFYLCASSRFTDTQYFGPGTRLTVL.

The chain recombines TRBV19 with TRBJ2-6; 8 bases are a match to TRBD1. V lost 5 bases to trimming and J lost 0 bases; unmatched junction nucleotides: 9. CDR1 and CDR2 from the germline V gene are LNHDA and SQIVND (reference sequence). The CDR3 consists of 18 residues. This CDR3 reads CASSGQGGLSSGANVLTF. For the CDR3, the DNA is TGTGCCAGTAGTGGACAGGGCGGGCTCAGCTCTGGGGCCAACGTCCTGACTTTC.